These 11 T cell receptor beta chains share one sample of origin, sequenced in a study of PD-L1 blockade in urothelial cancer. Profiled with immunoSEQ multiplex PCR; TCRdb holds only in-frame clones, not every one. The top ten hold approximately 2.4% of the sample, which has about 110,000 clones, around 85% seen once. The sample consisted of PBMCs, taken around atezolizumab (anti-PD-L1) treatment. These receptors were collected from a man aged 45-65 years with urothelial cancer.

This clone was observed a single time. The rearrangement uses TRBV2 and TRBJ2-1; 11 bases are a match to TRBD2. Germline CDR1 SNHLY, CDR2 FYNNEI. V dropped 4 bases and J dropped 5; count of bases not matched to a gene: 7. The CDR3 is made up of 16 amino acids. The CDR3 here is CASSGLAGGGDNEQFF. The CDR3 DNA follows: TGTGCCAGCAGTGGTCTAGCGGGAGGAGGAGACAATGAGCAGTTCTTC.

In this sample, this clone turned up a few times. The rearrangement links TRBV6-6 to TRBJ1-1; TRBD1 matches 7 bases. The CDR3 runs 14 residues. J gave up 5 bases and V 4 bases, and 7 bases lay outside the gene matches. Germline CDR1 is MNHNY and CDR2 is SVGAGI (reference sequence). CDR3 sequence (DNA): TGTGCCAGCAGTTCCGACAGGGTAGATACTGAAGCTTTCTTT. This translates into CASSSDRVDTEAFF.

The chain has TRBV15 and TRBJ2-1, with 11 bases lining up with TRBD2. Germline assignment: CDR1 LNHNV and CDR2 YYDKDF (reference sequence). The CDR3 sequence is 15 residues long. Trimming at V came to 3 bases and at J to 6 bases, leaving 4 bases not matched to a gene. CDR3 in DNA: TGTGCCACCAGCAGGGCTAGCGGGGGGTTCAATGAGCAGTTCTTC. Translation: CATSRASGGFNEQFF. Filled out from reference TRBV15 and TRBJ2-1, the complete variable domain reads DAMVIQNPRYQVTQFGKPVTLSCSQTLNHNVMYWYQQKSSQAPKLLFHYYDKDFNNEADTPDNFQSRRPNTSFCFLDIRSPGLGDTAMYLCATSRASGGFNEQFFGPGTRLTVL.

V and J are TRBV9 and TRBJ2-3; TRBD2 agrees at 9 bases. CDR1 is SGDLS and CDR2 is YYNGEE in the germline V gene. CDR3 size: 16 residues. V lost 0 bases and J lost 6; bases outside the gene matches: 8. This CDR3 is CASSVDAAGGRDTQYF. The CDR3 nucleotides read TGTGCCAGCAGCGTAGATGCAGCGGGAGGTAGGGATACGCAGTATTTT. The full variable domain, completed using reference TRBV9 and TRBJ2-3, is DSGVTQTPKHLITATGQRVTLRCSPRSGDLSVYWYQQSLDQGLQFLIQYYNGEERAKGNILERFSAQQFPDLHSELNLSSLELGDSALYFCASSVDAAGGRDTQYFGPGTRLTVL.

The chain has TRBV29-1 and TRBJ2-2, with 7 bases fitting TRBD1. The germline gives CDR1 SQVTM, CDR2 ANQGSEA. The CDR3 has 13 residues. Trimming removed 4 bases from V and 5 bases from J; junction bases left unmatched: 4. For the CDR3, the DNA is TGCAGCGTTGGTGGGACAGAAACCGGGGAGCTGTTTTTT. Translation gives CSVGGTETGELFF.

Written as DNA, the CDR3 is TGCGCCAGCAGATCGGACAGAGATAATGAAAAACTGTTTTTT. This gives the protein CASRSDRDNEKLFF. The V call is TRBV5-1, the J call TRBJ1-4, with a weak D call TRBD1 (6 bases). V lost 5 bases to trimming and J lost 4 bases, with 12 bases between them. The CDR3 has 14 residues. Germline V gene lookup returns CDR1 SGHRS and CDR2 YFSETQ.

The gene calls are TRBV15 and TRBJ2-5, with 7 bases fitting TRBD2. This CDR3 contains 13 residues. V shed 6 bases, J shed 5 bases, and the junction held 6 bases outside the gene matches. The germline gives CDR1 LNHNV, CDR2 YYDKDF (reference sequence). This CDR3 reads CATRGLGGETQYF. CDR3 DNA sequence: TGTGCCACCAGGGGGCTGGGGGGGGAGACCCAGTACTTC.

This rearrangement joins TRBV2 to TRBJ2-1, with a possible D match to TRBD2 (6 bases). From germline, CDR1 is SNHLY and CDR2 FYNNEI. V was clipped by 6 bases and J by 4 bases, with 16 bases between them. The CDR3 contains 15 residues. CDR3 sequence: CASRGQAGIYNEQFF. The CDR3 nucleotides are TGTGCCAGCAGGGGTCAAGCGGGCATTTACAATGAGCAGTTCTTC.

This clone was seen only a few times. This chain uses TRBV21-1 with TRBJ1-1; whether TRBD1, the table's D call, matches the DNA was not checked. TRBV21-1 is given as a pseudogene. The CDR3 is 14 residues long. CDR3 sequence: CATEVTGWGTEAFF. As DNA, the CDR3 is TGTGCCACGGAGGTGACAGGGTGGGGCACTGAAGCTTTCTTT.

The chain carries TRBV9 and TRBJ2-7; TRBD2 aligns across 8 bases. From germline, CDR1 is SGDLS and CDR2 YYNGEE. CDR3 length: 14 amino acids. J was trimmed by 0 bases and V by 4 bases; bases with no gene match: 3. The CDR3 is CASSPGTSSYEQYF. The CDR3 coding sequence is TGTGCCAGCAGCCCTGGGACTAGCTCCTACGAGCAGTACTTC. Based on the CDR3 plus reference TRBV9 and TRBJ2-7, the full variable domain is DSGVTQTPKHLITATGQRVTLRCSPRSGDLSVYWYQQSLDQGLQFLIQYYNGEERAKGNILERFSAQQFPDLHSELNLSSLELGDSALYFCASSPGTSSYEQYFGPGTRLTVT.

This clone was found once. The rearrangement uses TRBV7-9 and TRBJ2-1; 7 bases are a match to TRBD2. This CDR3 contains 15 residues. Germline CDR1 reads SEHNR; CDR2 reads FQNEAQ (reference sequence). V trimming: 2 bases; J trimming: 6 bases; junction bases outside the gene matches: 7. In DNA form, the CDR3 reads TGTGCCAGCAGCTTATTATCACTAGCGACCAATGAGCAGTTCTTC. It is translated as CASSLLSLATNEQFF.